This is a list of T cell receptor beta chains from one sample in a study of cytomegalovirus exposure and HLA in healthy donors. Repertoires were generated with immunoSEQ multiplex PCR, while TCRdb's copy carries only in-frame clones and drops some. The table shows over 100,000 clones, with about 70% occurring only once. Sequencing was carried out using PBMCs. These receptors all come from a human donor in good health. Both conserved end residues are part of each CDR3. Each record gives: clone size, J gene, D gene, V gene, CDR3 DNA, CDR3 protein. D genes are given only for firm matches. The size entry is marked missing in some rows and otherwise reads once, few, many or a size class.

few | TRBJ2-1 | TRBD1 | TRBV7-6 | TGTGCCAGCAGCCCCCGACAGGGCTCCTACAATGAGCAGTTCTTC | CASSPRQGSYNEQFF
NA | TRBJ2-2 | NA | TRBV30 | TGTGCCTGGAGTGGCGGGACCGGGGAGCTGTTTTTT | CAWSGGTGELFF
NA | TRBJ1-3 | TRBD1 | TRBV6-1 | TGTGCCAGCAGTGGGACAGGGAGAAACACCATATATTTT | CASSGTGRNTIYF
NA | TRBJ2-5 | TRBD2 | TRBV29-1 | TGCAGCGTTGAAGGACAACGGGAGGGCCCGGAGACCCAGTACTTC | CSVEGQREGPETQYF
NA | TRBJ2-7 | NA | TRBV7-3 | TGTGCCAGCAGCCCCTCGAATGGGGGGAATGAGCAGTACTTC | CASSPSNGGNEQYF
NA | TRBJ2-7 | TRBD1 | TRBV27 | TGTGCCACTTCGGAGGGACAGGGAAATACGAAGCAGTACTTC | CATSEGQGNTKQYF
NA | TRBJ2-3 | TRBD2 | TRBV5-1 | TGCGCCAGCAGCAGCGGGACCTGGAGAGGCACAGATACGCAGTATTTT | CASSSGTWRGTDTQYF
NA | TRBJ2-7 | TRBD2 | TRBV6-6 | TGTGCCAGCAGTTGGGCGGGGGGCGCGGGTATGTACGAGCAGTACTTC | CASSWAGGAGMYEQYF
NA | TRBJ2-3 | NA | TRBV2 | TGTGCCAGCAGAGAAGACAGCCACACAGATACGCAGTATTTT | CASREDSHTDTQYF
NA | TRBJ2-1 | NA | TRBV30 | TGTGCCTGGATTTCCATATCTGGGCTCGATGAGCAGTTCTTC | CAWISISGLDEQFF
NA | TRBJ1-5 | TRBD1 | TRBV28 | TGTGCCAGCAGTCGGGACAGGGGGTTCGATCAGCCCCAGCATTTT | CASSRDRGFDQPQHF